This is a list of T cell receptor beta chains from one sample in a study of T cell responses to AZD1222 COVID-19 vaccine. Measured with immunoSEQ multiplex PCR; TCRdb has only the in-frame clones, and not every one. The table shows about 79,000 clones, with over 75% occurring only once. This specimen was peripheral blood, taken on day 0 of AZD1222 vaccination. All receptors derive from an adult in good health. Each CDR3 is given with its conserved first and last residue. A D gene is named only where the DNA matches it firmly. Some rows mark clone size as missing; the rest say once, few, many or name a class of expanded clone.

>TRBV7-8|TRBD1|-|TRBJ1-2
CASSPFGQGVTHFYGYTF
TGTGCCAGCAGCCCCTTCGGACAGGGGGTCACCCATTTCTATGGCTACACCTTC
>TRBV3-1/TRBV3-2|-|-|TRBJ1-4
CASSNAGGHASATNEKLFF
TGTGCCAGCAGCAACGCTGGAGGACACGCCAGCGCAACTAATGAAAAACTGTTTTTT
>TRBV5-1|-|few|TRBJ1-4
CASSAQGLTNEKLFF
TGCGCCAGCAGCGCACAGGGTTTAACTAATGAAAAACTGTTTTTT
>TRBV2|-|-|TRBJ1-5
CASSAGAGGNQPQHF
TGTGCCAGCAGTGCCGGGGCGGGGGGCAATCAGCCCCAGCATTTT
>TRBV24-1|-|few|TRBJ1-1
CATGQGTEAFF
TGTGCCACCGGGCAAGGCACTGAAGCTTTCTTT
>TRBV2|TRBD1|once|TRBJ1-6
CASSEQAGGSSPLHF
TGTGCCAGCAGTGAACAAGCAGGGGGTAGTTCACCCCTCCACTTT
>TRBV10-1|TRBD1|-|TRBJ2-3
CASSGAGTGARDTQYF
TGCGCCAGCAGTGGGGCCGGGACAGGGGCCAGAGATACGCAGTATTTT
>TRBV6-1|-|-|TRBJ1-3
CASSEGGGFSSGNTIYF
TGTGCCAGCAGTGAAGGAGGAGGCTTCTCCTCTGGAAACACCATATATTTT
>TRBV5-1|-|-|TRBJ2-7
CASSLEWQGNHEQYF
TGCGCCAGCAGCTTGGAGTGGCAGGGGAACCACGAGCAGTACTTC
>TRBV9|TRBD2|few|TRBJ2-1
CASSAPSGGVDEQFF
TGTGCCAGCAGCGCCCCTAGCGGGGGGGTGGATGAGCAGTTCTTC
>TRBV6-1|-|few|TRBJ2-7
CASSEARYTIGREQYF
TGTGCCAGCAGTGAAGCGCGTTACACGATTGGGCGCGAGCAGTACTTC
>TRBV5-6|-|-|TRBJ1-4
CASSLRAGQLFF
TGTGCCAGCAGCTTGAGGGCAGGCCAACTGTTTTTT
>TRBV10-3|TRBD2|-|TRBJ2-7
CATSLAGDTYEQYF
TGTGCCACGTCCCTAGCGGGAGATACCTACGAGCAGTACTTC
>TRBV29-1|-|-|TRBJ1-5
CSVEEAGDSNQPQHF
TGCAGCGTTGAAGAGGCAGGGGACAGCAATCAGCCCCAGCATTTT
>TRBV2|-|-|TRBJ1-1
CASSEQVMNTEAFF
TGTGCCAGCAGTGAGCAAGTTATGAACACTGAAGCTTTCTTT
>TRBV2|-|-|TRBJ2-1
CASSEPEQFF
TGTGCCAGCAGTGAACCTGAGCAGTTCTTC
>TRBV5-1|-|-|TRBJ1-2
CASSFGEAIRGYTF
TGCGCCAGCAGCTTCGGGGAAGCGATCCGCGGCTACACCTTC
>TRBV6-5|-|-|TRBJ1-5
CASRPRVDQPQHF
TGTGCCAGCAGGCCCAGGGTGGATCAGCCCCAGCATTTT
>TRBV12-3/TRBV12-4|-|few|TRBJ1-5
CASSAAGHQPQHF
TGTGCCAGCAGTGCCGCAGGGCATCAGCCCCAGCATTTT
>TRBV28|TRBD2|-|TRBJ2-7
CASRLTSGGLPYEQYF
TGTGCCAGCAGGCTCACTAGCGGGGGCCTTCCCTACGAGCAGTACTTC
>TRBV7-9|-|-|TRBJ2-1
CASSFRGLYSDEQFF
TGTGCCAGCAGCTTTCGGGGACTGTACTCCGATGAGCAGTTCTTC
>TRBV5-5|-|-|TRBJ1-6
CASSLGASFSYNSPLHF
TGTGCCAGCAGCTTGGGAGCATCCTTCTCCTATAATTCACCCCTCCACTTT
>TRBV11-3|TRBD1|-|TRBJ1-6
CAIQIGQGLDSPLHF
TGTGCCATCCAAATAGGACAGGGCCTGGATTCACCCCTCCACTTT
>TRBV3-1/TRBV3-2|-|-|TRBJ1-3
CASSRGMGSGNTIYF
TGTGCCAGCAGCCGGGGTATGGGTAGTGGAAACACCATATATTTT
>TRBV6-1|TRBD1|-|TRBJ1-6
CASSERGQDHSPLHF
TGTGCCAGCAGTGAAAGAGGACAGGATCATTCACCCCTCCACTTT
>TRBV2|-|-|TRBJ1-2
CASKRDGLRYGYTF
TGTGCCAGCAAACGGGACGGACTACGCTATGGCTACACCTTC
>TRBV19|-|-|TRBJ1-2
CASSRYLGEGYTF
TGTGCCAGTAGTCGGTACCTCGGAGAAGGCTACACCTTC
>TRBV5-8|TRBD1|-|TRBJ1-5
CASSSGQVGNQPQHF
TGTGCCAGCAGCTCGGGACAGGTGGGAAATCAGCCCCAGCATTTT
>TRBV14|TRBD1|-|TRBJ2-5
CASSLSTGRETQYF
TGTGCCAGCAGTCTTTCGACAGGGAGAGAGACCCAGTACTTC
>TRBV19|TRBD2|-|TRBJ2-3
CASSMGLAGGDTQYF
TGTGCCAGTAGTATGGGCCTAGCGGGCGGGGATACGCAGTATTTT
>TRBV11-2|-|-|TRBJ2-7
CASSPRGAGGAEQYF
TGTGCCAGCAGCCCCCGGGGCGCCGGCGGGGCCGAGCAGTACTTC
>TRBV18|-|once|TRBJ2-5
CASSPRSDLQETQYF
TGTGCCAGCTCACCACGGTCAGATCTACAAGAGACCCAGTACTTC
>TRBV28|-|few|TRBJ2-2
CASSPGFTGGELFF
TGTGCCAGCAGCCCGGGATTTACGGGCGGGGAGCTGTTTTTT
>TRBV7-8|-|-|TRBJ2-1
CASSTSRGEQFF
TGTGCCAGCAGCACGAGCCGTGGGGAGCAGTTCTTC
>TRBV5-1|TRBD1|-|TRBJ1-4
CASRSGTGNEKLFF
TGCGCCAGCAGGTCCGGGACAGGGAATGAAAAACTGTTTTTT
>TRBV6-5|-|once|TRBJ2-7
CASSYTGGVDEQYF
TGTGCCAGCAGTTACACTGGCGGCGTGGACGAGCAGTACTTC
>TRBV2|-|-|TRBJ1-2
CASSEMGREYYGYTF
TGTGCCAGCAGTGAAATGGGCAGGGAATACTATGGCTACACCTTC
>TRBV5-1|TRBD2|few|TRBJ2-1
CASSLFLADHNEQFF
TGCGCCAGCAGCTTGTTTCTAGCGGACCACAATGAGCAGTTCTTC
>TRBV3-1/TRBV3-2|-|-|TRBJ2-1
CASSLPPGEQFF
TGTGCCAGCAGCCTCCCACCAGGGGAGCAGTTCTTC
>TRBV12-3/TRBV12-4|TRBD2|-|TRBJ2-5
CASSASGAETQYF
TGTGCCAGCAGTGCTAGCGGGGCAGAGACCCAGTACTTC
>TRBV6-5|-|few|TRBJ2-1
CASRAPRREQFF
TGTGCCAGCAGGGCACCTAGGAGGGAGCAGTTCTTC
>TRBV3-1/TRBV3-2|-|-|TRBJ1-4
CASSQGNRVGEKLFF
TGTGCCAGCAGCCAAGGCAACAGGGTGGGTGAAAAACTGTTTTTT
>TRBV30|-|-|TRBJ1-6
CAWSGGMSNSPLHF
TGTGCCTGGAGTGGGGGGATGAGTAATTCACCCCTCCACTTT
>TRBV28|TRBD2|once|TRBJ2-7
CASGGGGYEQYF
TGTGCCAGTGGCGGGGGGGGCTACGAGCAGTACTTC
>TRBV5-1|TRBD2|-|TRBJ2-7
CASSWGLVDYEQYF
TGCGCCAGCAGCTGGGGACTAGTCGACTACGAGCAGTACTTC
>TRBV14|-|-|TRBJ1-3
CASSQGGRSSGNTIYF
TGTGCCAGCAGCCAAGGGGGCCGAAGCTCTGGAAACACCATATATTTT
>TRBV7-9|-|-|TRBJ2-2
CASSPSQGNTGELFF
TGTGCCAGCAGCCCAAGCCAGGGGAACACCGGGGAGCTGTTTTTT
>TRBV4-1|-|-|TRBJ1-2
CASSQDPTGGYTF
TGCGCCAGCAGCCAAGACCCAACCGGCGGCTACACCTTC
>TRBV6-5|-|-|TRBJ1-1
CASTLTENTEAFF
TGTGCCAGCACCCTGACAGAGAACACTGAAGCTTTCTTT
>TRBV9|-|once|TRBJ2-5
CASSVGASFQETQYF
TGTGCCAGCAGCGTAGGGGCCAGCTTTCAAGAGACCCAGTACTTC
>TRBV19|-|-|TRBJ2-7
CASSIVAASYEQYF
TGTGCCAGTAGTATAGTGGCAGCGTCCTACGAGCAGTACTTC
>TRBV11-2|-|-|TRBJ2-5
CASSAGVLETQYF
TGTGCCAGCAGCGCAGGGGTCCTAGAGACCCAGTACTTC
>TRBV20-1|TRBD1|-|TRBJ1-2
CSAYRGLGYTF
TGCAGTGCTTACAGGGGGCTAGGCTACACCTTC